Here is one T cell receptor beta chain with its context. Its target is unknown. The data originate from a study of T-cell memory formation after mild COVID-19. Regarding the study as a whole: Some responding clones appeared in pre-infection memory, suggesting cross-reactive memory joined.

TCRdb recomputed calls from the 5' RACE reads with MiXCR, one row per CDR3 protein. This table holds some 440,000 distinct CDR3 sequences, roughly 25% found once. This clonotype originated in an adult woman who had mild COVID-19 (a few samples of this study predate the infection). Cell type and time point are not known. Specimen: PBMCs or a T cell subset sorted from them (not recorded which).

The CDR3 DNA follows: TGTGCCAGCAGCCCTGAGGACAGGGAAAATGGCTACACCTTC. It yields the protein CASSPEDRENGYTF. This chain links TRBV7-8 with TRBJ1-2; 8 bases match TRBD1. With V trimmed by 5 bases and J by 6 bases, 8 bases remained unmatched. CDR1 SGHVS and CDR2 FQNEAQ come from the germline V gene. The length of the CDR3 is 14 residues.